This record concerns one T cell receptor (beta chain) sequence. These data belong to a study of identical twins. MiXCR, run by TCRdb on the 5' RACE reads, gives a single entry per CDR3 protein. The sample lists under 300,000 distinct CDR3 sequences; roughly 13% were seen once. CDR1 and CDR2 (germline): SGHVS, FQNEAQ. The CDR3 is 14 amino acids. After removal of 7 bases from V and 7 bases from J, the junction contained 7 bases not matched to a gene. These data also featured in a second study, about yellow fever vaccine responses in identical twins.

The sequenced material came from memory (CD45RO+) T cells sorted from blood. The chain combines TRBV7-8 with TRBJ2-1, with 10 nucleotides matching TRBD1. This TCR derives from a woman aged 18-30 years in good health. CDR3 nucleotide sequence: TGTGCCAGCACCCGGGGACAGGGGTGGAATGAGCAGTTCTTC. Translating it yields CASTRGQGWNEQFF.